These T cell receptor beta chains were read from a single sample in a study of blood T cell repertoires in COVID-19. The method was immunoSEQ multiplex PCR; TCRdb's version includes in-frame clones alone and lacks a portion of them. The sample gives 200,000 to 250,000 clones, 75% to 90% of which show up once; about 6% is in the top ten. Sequenced: PBMCs or T cells enriched from blood (not recorded which). The receptors derive from a woman aged 30 to 39 with acute COVID-19. Each CDR3 is given with its conserved first and last residue. Fields, in order: J gene, D gene, V gene, CDR3 protein, CDR3 DNA. The D gene is left open where the match is weak.

>TRBJ2-5|TRBD1|TRBV20-1
CSASGAGGGQETQYF
TGCAGTGCTAGTGGGGCAGGGGGCGGTCAAGAGACCCAGTACTTC
>TRBJ2-7|.|TRBV7-2
CASSLVAGYEQYF
TGTGCCAGCAGCTTAGTCGCCGGCTACGAGCAGTACTTC
>TRBJ1-2|TRBD1|TRBV4-3
CASSQAGQGIYYGYTF
TGCGCCAGCAGCCAAGCGGGACAGGGGATCTACTATGGCTACACCTTC
>TRBJ1-1|TRBD1|TRBV27
CASSAGQGARTEAFF
TGTGCCAGCAGTGCGGGACAGGGGGCGAGGACTGAAGCTTTCTTT
>TRBJ2-1|TRBD2|TRBV3-1/TRBV3-2
CASSQDEQFSGGNEQFF
TGTGCCAGCAGCCAAGATGAACAGTTTTCCGGGGGGAATGAGCAGTTCTTC
>TRBJ2-7|.|TRBV28
CASSLVDRLSYEQYF
TGTGCCAGCAGTTTAGTTGACAGACTCTCCTACGAGCAGTACTTC
>TRBJ2-1|TRBD2|TRBV4-1
CASSQPGLAGGSAPYNEQFF
TGCGCCAGCAGCCAACCTGGACTAGCGGGGGGTTCGGCCCCCTACAATGAGCAGTTCTTC
>TRBJ2-5|.|TRBV3-1/TRBV3-2
CASSPRQEQETQYF
TGTGCCAGCAGCCCCCGACAGGAGCAAGAGACCCAGTACTTC
>TRBJ1-6|.|TRBV6-5
CASSARGGPFGDLHF
TGTGCCAGCAGCGCGCGCGGGGGGCCCTTCGGGGACCTCCACTTT
>TRBJ1-1|TRBD1|TRBV6-4
CASSIPPGQGPADTEAFF
TGTGCCAGCAGTATTCCTCCGGGACAGGGGCCTGCGGACACTGAAGCTTTCTTT
>TRBJ2-1|TRBD1|TRBV2
CASSLQGVREQFF
TGTGCCAGCAGCTTGCAGGGGGTACGGGAGCAGTTCTTC
>TRBJ2-7|.|TRBV11-1
CASSPITGLTTYEQYF
TGTGCCAGCAGCCCCATTACCGGACTCACTACCTACGAGCAGTACTTC
>TRBJ1-2|.|TRBV28
CASSLGTGANYGYTF
TGTGCCAGCAGTTTAGGTACGGGTGCTAACTATGGCTACACCTTC
>TRBJ2-2|TRBD2|TRBV5-4
CASPPTSGDTGELFF
TGTGCCAGCCCCCCGACTAGCGGGGACACCGGGGAGCTGTTTTTT
>TRBJ1-3|.|TRBV28
CASRPPGAGGNTIYF
TGTGCCAGCAGACCCCCAGGGGCAGGTGGAAACACCATATATTTT
>TRBJ2-3|.|TRBV5-4
CASSFTRGDTQYF
TGTGCCAGCAGCTTTACCCGAGGGGATACGCAGTATTTT
>TRBJ2-7|TRBD2|TRBV2
CASMGTGLAGSTTYEQYF
TGTGCCAGCATGGGGACAGGACTAGCGGGCTCCACTACCTACGAGCAGTACTTC